One sample yielded the 18 T cell receptor beta chains listed below, sequenced in a study of cytomegalovirus exposure and HLA in healthy donors. Generated by immunoSEQ multiplex PCR, the TCRdb table keeps only in-frame clones and is missing some. The table lists roughly 120,000 clones, about nine tenths of them singletons, with approximately 2% in the top ten. Sequencing was done on a sample of PBMCs. These receptors came from a man aged 18-30 years in good health and CMV-seronegative.

J is TRBJ2-5 and V is TRBV27, with 11 bases that match TRBD2. Unmatched junction bases numbered 16, after V lost 0 bases and J lost 1 base. Looked up from germline, CDR1 is MNHEY and CDR2 is SMNVEV (reference sequence). The CDR3 runs to 21 residues. CDR3 residues: CASSLSSASGGRPVVQETQYF. CDR3 nucleotide sequence: TGTGCCAGCAGTTTATCCTCCGCTAGCGGGGGGCGCCCAGTTGTCCAAGAGACCCAGTACTTC.

This clone has a single count. The V gene is TRBV19, the J gene TRBJ1-4, with D unresolved. Trimming removed 7 bases from V and 7 bases from J, with 10 bases in between. There are 12 residues in the CDR3. Germline CDR1 LNHDA, CDR2 SQIVND (reference sequence). As DNA, the CDR3 is TGTGCCAGTAACCAAAGCGGTGAAAAACTGTTTTTT. Encoded protein: CASNQSGEKLFF.

The V and J genes are TRBV5-4 and TRBJ2-7; perhaps TRBD1 as D (5 bases). Looked up from germline, CDR1 is SGHNT and CDR2 is YYREEE (reference sequence). V was cut by 4 bases and J by 6 bases, with 17 bases left in between. The CDR3 has 14 amino acids. CDR3 amino acids: CASSQGPLISEQYF. CDR3 nucleotide sequence: TGTGCCAGCAGCCAGGGCCCACTGATTTCCGAGCAGTACTTC.

V is TRBV27 and J is TRBJ2-5, with 13 bases that match TRBD2. Germline V gives CDR1 MNHEY, CDR2 SMNVEV (reference sequence). Germline trimming cut 2 bases from V and 5 bases from J; bases unmatched to any gene: 11. CDR3 length: 18 amino acids. CDR3 bases: TGTGCCAGCAGTTTAAGAGGAACGAGACTAGCGGGAGGTGAGACCCAGTACTTC. Translating it yields CASSLRGTRLAGGETQYF.

The V call is TRBV6-5, the J call TRBJ1-2; D is perhaps TRBD1 (6 bases). The CDR3 spans 12 residues. Germline V gene data show CDR1 as MNHEY and CDR2 as SVGAGI. V was shortened by 6 bases and J by 5 bases, with 10 bases between the two germline ends. The CDR3 nucleotides read TGTGCCAGCAGCGTCAGGGGATATGGCTACACCTTC. Translating it yields CASSVRGYGYTF.

The rearrangement uses TRBV2 and TRBJ1-5; TRBD1 matches 8 bases. The CDR3 contains 15 residues. CDR1 and CDR2 from the germline V gene are SNHLY and FYNNEI. V lost 3 bases to trimming and J lost 5 bases; unmatched junction nucleotides: 6. The CDR3 coding sequence is TGTGCCAGCAGTGAGAAAGGGACAGGAGATCAGCCCCAGCATTTT. Protein sequence: CASSEKGTGDQPQHF.

V usage is TRBV5-8 and J usage is TRBJ2-7, with a weak D call TRBD2 (6 bases). V was trimmed by 2 bases and J by 8 bases, leaving 17 bases between them. The germline V gene has CDR1 SGHTS and CDR2 YDEGEE. The length of the CDR3 is 14 residues. The CDR3 nucleotides are TGTGCCAGCAGCTTCTCCGGGACTTACGCCCAGCAGTACTTC. This sequence encodes CASSFSGTYAQQYF.

The V gene is TRBV6-6, the J gene TRBJ2-1, with D uncertain. This CDR3 is 13 amino acids long. Germline lookup yields CDR1 MNHNY and CDR2 SVGAGI (reference sequence). Trimming stripped 5 bases from V and 8 bases from J, with 13 bases between. The CDR3 nucleotides are TGTGCCAGCAGTGAGACCGAGGTGTATGAGCAGTTCTTC. As protein: CASSETEVYEQFF.

This chain joins TRBV7-5 and TRBJ2-7; the tabulated D call, TRBD1, remains unverified against the DNA. TRBV7-5 counts as a pseudogene. This CDR3 region has 16 residues. The CDR3 is CVRSLPGQGFIYEQYF. CDR3 DNA sequence: TGTGTCAGAAGCTTGCCGGGACAGGGGTTTATCTACGAGCAGTACTTC.

The CDR3 is CASSSTYEQYF. The DNA of the CDR3 is TGTGCCAGCAGCTCCACCTACGAGCAGTACTTC. The chain uses TRBV7-8 and TRBJ2-7; D remains unclear. The CDR3 is 11 residues long. V lost 4 bases and J lost 2, with 3 bases in between. Per germline, CDR1 SGHVS and CDR2 FQNEAQ.

The chain uses TRBV6-6 and TRBJ2-1, with a tentative D call TRBD2 (6 bases). Trimming removed 5 bases from V and 7 bases from J, with 15 bases in between. This CDR3 is built from 14 residues. Per the germline V gene, CDR1 is MNHNY and CDR2 is SVGAGI (reference sequence). The CDR3 DNA sequence: TGTGCCAGCAGTCACCCGGGACTGCGGAATGAGCAGTTCTTC. Its protein is CASSHPGLRNEQFF.

V is TRBV11-3 and J is TRBJ2-7, with 8 bases that match TRBD1. Germline CDR1 reads SGHNT; CDR2 reads YENEEA. With 2 bases clipped from V and 6 bases from J, the junction kept 9 bases outside the gene matches. This CDR3 is 15 amino acids long. The CDR3 nucleotides are TGTGCCAGCAGCTTAATCCGAAATGACAGGGGCGAGCAGTACTTC. Residues: CASSLIRNDRGEQYF.

V and J are TRBV7-8 and TRBJ2-3, with D possibly being TRBD1 (6 bases). The germline V gene has CDR1 SGHVS and CDR2 FQNEAQ. The CDR3 is 13 amino acids. V was cut by 1 base and J by 5 bases, with 7 bases left in between. The CDR3 DNA sequence: TGTGCCAGCAGCTTAGGGACAGTAGATACGCAGTATTTT. Translating it yields CASSLGTVDTQYF.

This chain joins TRBV6-5 and TRBJ2-7; perhaps TRBD1 as D (6 bases). Germline lookup yields CDR1 MNHEY and CDR2 SVGAGI. The CDR3 loop spans 15 amino acids. The V end was cut by 6 bases, the J end by 1 base, with 16 bases between. Here the CDR3 DNA reads TGTGCCAGCAGCTACGACCGGGACACTTCCTACGAGCAGTACTTC. It specifies CASSYDRDTSYEQYF.

The CDR3 DNA reads TGTGCCAGCAGTGTATGGAGGGTTGATCAGCCCCAGCATTTT. Translated: CASSVWRVDQPQHF. The rearrangement uses TRBV2 and TRBJ1-5; the D is unclear. This CDR3 contains 14 residues. Per germline, CDR1 SNHLY and CDR2 FYNNEI. Trimming took off 4 bases at V and 5 bases at J, with 12 bases between the two ends.

This clone appeared a single time. The chain combines TRBV4-1 with TRBJ2-3; D remains unclear. The length of the CDR3 is 16 residues. Trimming left V 2 bases short and J 3 bases short, with 15 bases between. Germline CDR1 reads MGHRA; CDR2 reads YSYEKL. The CDR3 here is CASSQSVPPFTDTQYF. The CDR3 region has the DNA TGCGCCAGCAGCCAATCGGTCCCACCGTTTACAGATACGCAGTATTTT.

The genes are TRBV19 and TRBJ1-2; D might be TRBD1 (5 bases). Germline V CDR1 and CDR2: LNHDA, SQIVND (reference sequence). The CDR3 totals 14 residues. V was clipped by 3 bases and J by 0 bases, with 8 bases between them. The chain's CDR3 is CASSIDRTNYGYTF. CDR3 coding DNA: TGTGCCAGTAGTATCGACAGAACTAACTATGGCTACACCTTC.

V and J are TRBV7-9 and TRBJ1-4; D is possibly TRBD1 (6 bases). This CDR3 is built from 15 residues. Trimming removed 5 bases from V and 5 bases from J, with 15 bases in between. Germline-derived CDR1 and CDR2 are SEHNR and FQNEAQ (reference sequence). The CDR3 DNA sequence: TGTGCCAGCAGCCGTGGACAGAGCGGAAATGAAAAACTGTTTTTT. It translates to CASSRGQSGNEKLFF.